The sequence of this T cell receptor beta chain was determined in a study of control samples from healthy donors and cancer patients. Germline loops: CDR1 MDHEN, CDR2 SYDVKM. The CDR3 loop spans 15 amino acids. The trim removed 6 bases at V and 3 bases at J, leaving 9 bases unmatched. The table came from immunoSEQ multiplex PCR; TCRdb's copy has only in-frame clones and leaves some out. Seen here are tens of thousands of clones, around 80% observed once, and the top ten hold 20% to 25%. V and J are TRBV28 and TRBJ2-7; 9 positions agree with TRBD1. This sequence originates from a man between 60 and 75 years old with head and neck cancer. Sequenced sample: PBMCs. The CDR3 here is CASRPTGTGYYEQYF. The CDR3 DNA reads TGTGCCAGCAGACCGACCGGGACAGGGTACTACGAGCAGTACTTC.